Detailed here is one T cell receptor (beta chain). This entry belongs to a study of blood T cell repertoires in COVID-19. The overall study: T cells, B-cell-depleted T cells, or PBMCs provided the cDNA or gDNA that served as material.

Under the authors' procedure: Reference gene primer amplification in the assay estimated nucleated cell counts. Clones were sequenced by immunoSEQ multiplex PCR, and TCRdb holds only the in-frame ones, with some missing. The D gene and trimming were derived from the DNA, and the V and J assignments and clone size from that table. The data show roughly 290,000 clones, with over 80% seen just once and 4.1% held by the top ten. The J segment lost 4 bases and the V segment lost 4 bases, leaving 8 bases of the junction unmatched. Germline V gene lookup returns CDR1 SGHRS and CDR2 YFSETQ. The CDR3 runs 15 residues.

The V gene is TRBV5-1, the J gene TRBJ2-7; 10 bases fit TRBD2. The receptor was isolated from a woman in her forties or fifties with active or convalescent COVID-19. Material for sequencing was peripheral blood. Here the CDR3 DNA reads TGCGCCAGCAGCCGCGAAGGACTAGCGGAATACGAGCAGTACTTC. Its protein product is CASSREGLAEYEQYF.